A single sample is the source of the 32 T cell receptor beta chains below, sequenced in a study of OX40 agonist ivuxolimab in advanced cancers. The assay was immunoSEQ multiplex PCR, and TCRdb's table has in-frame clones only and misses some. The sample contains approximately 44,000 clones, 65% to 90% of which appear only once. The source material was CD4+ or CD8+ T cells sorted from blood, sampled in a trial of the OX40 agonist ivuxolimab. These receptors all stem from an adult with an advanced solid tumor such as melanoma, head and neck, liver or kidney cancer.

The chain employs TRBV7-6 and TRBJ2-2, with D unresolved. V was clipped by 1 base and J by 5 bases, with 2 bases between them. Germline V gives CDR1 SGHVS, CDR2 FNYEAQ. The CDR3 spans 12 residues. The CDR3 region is CASSLGTGELFF. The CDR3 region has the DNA TGTGCCAGCAGCTTAGGTACCGGGGAGCTGTTTTTT.

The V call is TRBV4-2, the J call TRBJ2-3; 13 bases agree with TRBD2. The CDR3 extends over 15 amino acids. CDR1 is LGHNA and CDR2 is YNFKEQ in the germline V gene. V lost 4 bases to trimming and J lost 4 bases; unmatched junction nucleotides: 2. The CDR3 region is CASSLGLAGADTQYF. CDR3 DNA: TGTGCCAGCAGCCTAGGACTAGCGGGAGCAGATACGCAGTATTTT.

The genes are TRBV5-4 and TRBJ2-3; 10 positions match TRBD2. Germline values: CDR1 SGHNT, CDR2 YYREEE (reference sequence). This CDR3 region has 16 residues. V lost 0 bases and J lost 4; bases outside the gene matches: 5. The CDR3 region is CASSLDLAGDSDTQYF. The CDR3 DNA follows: TGTGCCAGCAGCTTGGATCTAGCGGGAGACTCAGATACGCAGTATTTT.

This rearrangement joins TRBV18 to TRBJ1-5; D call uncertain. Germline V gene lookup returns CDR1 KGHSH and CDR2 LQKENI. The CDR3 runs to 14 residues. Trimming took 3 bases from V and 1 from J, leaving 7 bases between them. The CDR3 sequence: CASSPGRSNQPQHF. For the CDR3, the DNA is TGTGCCAGCTCACCGGGCAGGAGCAATCAGCCCCAGCATTTT.

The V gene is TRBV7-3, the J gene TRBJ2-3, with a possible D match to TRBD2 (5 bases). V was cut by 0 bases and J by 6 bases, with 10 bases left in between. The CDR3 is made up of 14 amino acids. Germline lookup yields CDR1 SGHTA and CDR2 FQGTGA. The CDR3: CASSLTRVPDTQYF. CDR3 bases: TGTGCCAGCAGCTTAACGAGGGTCCCCGATACGCAGTATTTT. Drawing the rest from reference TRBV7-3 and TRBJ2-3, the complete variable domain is GAGVSQTPSNKVTEKGKYVELRCDPISGHTALYWYRQSLGQGPEFLIYFQGTGAADDSGLPNDRFFAVRPEGSVSTLKIQRTERGDSAVYLCASSLTRVPDTQYFGPGTRLTVL.

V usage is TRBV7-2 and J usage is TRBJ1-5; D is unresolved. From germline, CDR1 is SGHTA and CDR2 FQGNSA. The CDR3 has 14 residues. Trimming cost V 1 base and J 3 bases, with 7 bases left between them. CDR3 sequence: CASSLGLANQPQHF. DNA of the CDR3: TGTGCCAGCAGCTTAGGGTTGGCCAATCAGCCCCAGCATTTT.

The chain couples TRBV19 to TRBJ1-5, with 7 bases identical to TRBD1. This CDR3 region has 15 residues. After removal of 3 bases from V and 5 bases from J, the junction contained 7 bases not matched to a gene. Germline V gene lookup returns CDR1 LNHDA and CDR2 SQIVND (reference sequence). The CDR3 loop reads CASSMGQYVYQPQHF. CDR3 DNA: TGTGCCAGTAGTATGGGACAGTACGTGTATCAGCCCCAGCATTTT.

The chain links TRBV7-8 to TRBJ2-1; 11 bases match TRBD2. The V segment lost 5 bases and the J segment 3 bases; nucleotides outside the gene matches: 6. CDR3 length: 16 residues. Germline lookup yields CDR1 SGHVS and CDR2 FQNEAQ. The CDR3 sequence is CASSLRTSGYYNEQFF. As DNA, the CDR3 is TGTGCCAGCAGCCTGCGGACTAGCGGGTACTACAATGAGCAGTTCTTC.

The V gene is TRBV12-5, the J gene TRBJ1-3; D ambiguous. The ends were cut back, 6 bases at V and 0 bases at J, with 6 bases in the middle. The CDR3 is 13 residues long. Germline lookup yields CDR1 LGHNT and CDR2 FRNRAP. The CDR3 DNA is TGTGCTAGTGGATGGAACTCTGGAAACACCATATATTTT. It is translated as CASGWNSGNTIYF.

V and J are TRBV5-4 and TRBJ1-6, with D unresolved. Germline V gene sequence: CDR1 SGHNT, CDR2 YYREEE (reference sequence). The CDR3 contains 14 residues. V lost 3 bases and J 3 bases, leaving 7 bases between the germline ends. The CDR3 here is CASSYYIYNSPLHF. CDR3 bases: TGTGCCAGCAGCTACTATATCTATAATTCACCCCTCCACTTT. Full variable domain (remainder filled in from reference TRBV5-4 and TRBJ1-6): ETGVTQSPTHLIKTRGQQVTLRCSSQSGHNTVSWYQQALGQGPQFIFQYYREEENGRGNFPPRFSGLQFPNYSSELNVNALELDDSALYLCASSYYIYNSPLHFGNGTRLTVT.

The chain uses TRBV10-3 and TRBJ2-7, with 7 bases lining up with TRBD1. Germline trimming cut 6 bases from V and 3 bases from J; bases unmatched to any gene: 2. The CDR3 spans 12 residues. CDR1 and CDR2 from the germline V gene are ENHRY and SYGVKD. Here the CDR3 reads CAIRPGGYEQYF. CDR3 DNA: TGTGCCATCAGACCAGGGGGCTACGAGCAGTACTTC.

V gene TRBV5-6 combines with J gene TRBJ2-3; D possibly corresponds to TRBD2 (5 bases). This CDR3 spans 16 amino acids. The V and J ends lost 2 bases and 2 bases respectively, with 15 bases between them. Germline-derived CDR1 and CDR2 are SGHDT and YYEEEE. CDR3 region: CASSFFSLGVTDTQYF. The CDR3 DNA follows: TGTGCCAGCAGCTTCTTTAGTCTCGGGGTCACAGATACGCAGTATTTT.

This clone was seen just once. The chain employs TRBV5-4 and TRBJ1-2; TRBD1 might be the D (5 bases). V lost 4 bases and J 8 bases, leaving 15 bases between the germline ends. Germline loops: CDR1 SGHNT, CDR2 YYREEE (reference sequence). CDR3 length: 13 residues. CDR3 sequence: CASSIQGPGGYTF. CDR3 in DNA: TGTGCCAGCAGCATTCAGGGACCGGGAGGCTACACCTTC.

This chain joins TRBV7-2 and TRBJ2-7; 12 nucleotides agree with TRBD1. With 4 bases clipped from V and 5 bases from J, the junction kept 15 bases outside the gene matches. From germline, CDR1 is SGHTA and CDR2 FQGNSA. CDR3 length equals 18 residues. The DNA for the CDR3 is TGTGCCAGCAGCTACCCCCGGGACAGGGGGCCAAAAACCCACGAGCAGTACTTC. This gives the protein CASSYPRDRGPKTHEQYF.

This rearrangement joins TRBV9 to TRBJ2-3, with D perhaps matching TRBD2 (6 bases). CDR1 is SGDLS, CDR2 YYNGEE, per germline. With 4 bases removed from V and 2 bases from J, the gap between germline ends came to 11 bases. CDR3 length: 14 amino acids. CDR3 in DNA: TGTGCCAGCAGCTCGGGGGTGCTCACAGATACGCAGTATTTT. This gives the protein CASSSGVLTDTQYF.

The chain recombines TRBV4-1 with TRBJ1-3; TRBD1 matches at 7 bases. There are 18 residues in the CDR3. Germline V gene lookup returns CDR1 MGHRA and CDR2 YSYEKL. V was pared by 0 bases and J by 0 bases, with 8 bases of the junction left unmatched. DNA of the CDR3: TGCGCCAGCAGCCAAGATTACCAGGGGGACCACTCTGGAAACACCATATATTTT. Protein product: CASSQDYQGDHSGNTIYF.

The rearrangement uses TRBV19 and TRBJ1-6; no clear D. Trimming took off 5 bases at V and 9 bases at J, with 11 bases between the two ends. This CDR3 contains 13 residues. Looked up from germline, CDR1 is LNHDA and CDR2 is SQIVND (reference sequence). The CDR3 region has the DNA TGTGCCAGTAGTGCCGCCCGCGGTTCACCCCTCCACTTT. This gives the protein CASSAARGSPLHF.

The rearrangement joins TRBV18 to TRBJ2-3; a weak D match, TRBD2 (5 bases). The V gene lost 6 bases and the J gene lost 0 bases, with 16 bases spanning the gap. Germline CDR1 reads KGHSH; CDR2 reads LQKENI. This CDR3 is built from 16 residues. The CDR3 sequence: CASSPTRERSTDTQYF. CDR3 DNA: TGTGCCAGCTCCCCTACTCGCGAGCGGAGCACAGATACGCAGTATTTT.

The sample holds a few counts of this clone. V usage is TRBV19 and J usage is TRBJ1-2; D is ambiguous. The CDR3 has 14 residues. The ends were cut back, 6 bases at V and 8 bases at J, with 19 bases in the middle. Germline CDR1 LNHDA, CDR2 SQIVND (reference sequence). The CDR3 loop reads CASRLAGLMEGYTF. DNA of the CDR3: TGTGCCAGTAGATTGGCCGGACTTATGGAGGGCTACACCTTC. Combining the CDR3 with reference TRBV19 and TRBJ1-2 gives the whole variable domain DGGITQSPKYLFRKEGQNVTLSCEQNLNHDAMYWYRQDPGQGLRLIYYSQIVNDFQKGDIAEGYSVSREKKESFPLTVTSAQKNPTAFYLCASRLAGLMEGYTFGSGTRLTVV.

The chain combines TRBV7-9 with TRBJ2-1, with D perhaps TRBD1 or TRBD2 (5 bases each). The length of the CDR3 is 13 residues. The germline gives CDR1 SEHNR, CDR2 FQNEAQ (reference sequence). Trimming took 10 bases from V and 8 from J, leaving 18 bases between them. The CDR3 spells CATGTVLNDEQFF. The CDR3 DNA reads TGTGCCACCGGGACCGTCCTTAACGATGAGCAGTTCTTC.

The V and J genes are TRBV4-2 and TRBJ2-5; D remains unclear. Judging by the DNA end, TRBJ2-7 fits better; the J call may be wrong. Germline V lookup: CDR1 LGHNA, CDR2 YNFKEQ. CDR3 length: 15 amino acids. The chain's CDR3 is CASSLDSRVSYEQYF. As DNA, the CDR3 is TGTGCCAGCAGCTTAGACTCCCGCGTCTCCTACGAGCAGTACTTC.

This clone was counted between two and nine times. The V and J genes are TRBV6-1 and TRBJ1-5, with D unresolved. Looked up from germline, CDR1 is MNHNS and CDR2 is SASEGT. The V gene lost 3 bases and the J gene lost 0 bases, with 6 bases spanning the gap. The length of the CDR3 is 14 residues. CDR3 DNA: TGTGCCAGCAGTGATGCAGATAGCAATCAGCCCCAGCATTTT. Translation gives CASSDADSNQPQHF.

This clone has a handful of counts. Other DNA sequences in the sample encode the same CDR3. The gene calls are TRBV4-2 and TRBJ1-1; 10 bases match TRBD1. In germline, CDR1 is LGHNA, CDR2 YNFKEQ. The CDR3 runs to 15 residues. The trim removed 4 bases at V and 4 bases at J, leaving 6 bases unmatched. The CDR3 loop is CASSLDRGGATEAFF. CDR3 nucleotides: TGTGCCAGCAGCCTGGACAGGGGGGGGGCCACTGAAGCTTTCTTT.

Here the CDR3 DNA reads TGTGCTAGTGGTTTGACGGGACTAGCGGAAGAGACCCAGTACTTC. Translated: CASGLTGLAEETQYF. The J gene is TRBJ2-5, the V gene TRBV12-5, with 11 bases matching TRBD2. J lost 3 bases, V lost 2 bases, and 2 bases had no gene match. The CDR3 spans 15 residues. Germline V gene data show CDR1 as LGHNT and CDR2 as FRNRAP.

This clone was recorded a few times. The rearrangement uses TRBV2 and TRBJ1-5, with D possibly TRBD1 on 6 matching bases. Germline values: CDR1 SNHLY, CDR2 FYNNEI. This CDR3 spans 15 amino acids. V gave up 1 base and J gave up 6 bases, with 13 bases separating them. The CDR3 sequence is CASSEVGHRAQPQHF. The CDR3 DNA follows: TGTGCCAGCAGTGAAGTAGGTCACAGGGCTCAGCCCCAGCATTTT.

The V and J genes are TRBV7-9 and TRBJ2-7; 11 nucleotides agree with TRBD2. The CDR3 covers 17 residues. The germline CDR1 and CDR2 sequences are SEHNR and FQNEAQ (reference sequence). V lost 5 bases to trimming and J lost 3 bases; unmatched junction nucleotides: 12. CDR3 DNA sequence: TGTGCCAGCAGCCCGGGTGGGTCTAGCGGGAGGCGCTACGAGCAGTACTTC. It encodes CASSPGGSSGRRYEQYF.

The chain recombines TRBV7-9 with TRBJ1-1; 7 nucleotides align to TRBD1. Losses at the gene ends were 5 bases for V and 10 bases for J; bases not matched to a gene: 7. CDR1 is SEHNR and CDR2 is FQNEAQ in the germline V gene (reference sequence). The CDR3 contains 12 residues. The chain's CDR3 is CASSPEDRRAFF. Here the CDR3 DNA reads TGTGCCAGCAGCCCCGAGGACAGGAGAGCTTTCTTT.

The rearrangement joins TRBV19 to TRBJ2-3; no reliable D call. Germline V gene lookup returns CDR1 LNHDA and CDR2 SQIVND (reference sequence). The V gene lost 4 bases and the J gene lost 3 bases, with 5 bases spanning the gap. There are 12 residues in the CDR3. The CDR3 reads CASSSRTDTQYF. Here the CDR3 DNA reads TGTGCCAGTAGTAGTCGGACAGATACGCAGTATTTT.

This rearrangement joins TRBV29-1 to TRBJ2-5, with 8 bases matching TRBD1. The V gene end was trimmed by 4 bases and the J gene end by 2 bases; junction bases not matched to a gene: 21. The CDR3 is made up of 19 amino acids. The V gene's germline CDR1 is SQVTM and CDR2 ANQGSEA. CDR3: CSVGGMDRVPGGRQETQYF. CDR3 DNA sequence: TGCAGCGTTGGGGGAATGGACAGGGTTCCCGGTGGGCGGCAAGAGACCCAGTACTTC.

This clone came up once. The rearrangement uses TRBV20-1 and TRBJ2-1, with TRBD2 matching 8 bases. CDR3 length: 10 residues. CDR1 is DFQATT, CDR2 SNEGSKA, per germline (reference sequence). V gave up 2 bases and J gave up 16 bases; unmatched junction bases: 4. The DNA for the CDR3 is TGCAGTGCTAGACGGGAGGGCCTCTTCTTC. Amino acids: CSARREGLFF.

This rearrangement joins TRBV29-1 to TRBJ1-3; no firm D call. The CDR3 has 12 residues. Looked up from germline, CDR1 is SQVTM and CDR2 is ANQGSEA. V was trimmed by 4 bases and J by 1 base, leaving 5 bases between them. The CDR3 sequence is CSVGGSGNTIYF. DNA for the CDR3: TGCAGCGTTGGGGGTTCTGGAAACACCATATATTTT.

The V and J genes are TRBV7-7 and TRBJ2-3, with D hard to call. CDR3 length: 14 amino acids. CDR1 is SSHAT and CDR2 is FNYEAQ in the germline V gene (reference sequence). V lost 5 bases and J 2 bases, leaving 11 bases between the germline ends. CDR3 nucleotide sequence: TGTGCCAGCAGCAGGGATAGAAACACAGATACGCAGTATTTT. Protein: CASSRDRNTDTQYF. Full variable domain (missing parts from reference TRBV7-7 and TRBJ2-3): GAGVSQSPRYKVTKRGQDVTLRCDPISSHATLYWYQQALGQGPEFLTYFNYEAQPDKSGLPSDRFSAERPEGSISTLTIQRTEQRDSAMYRCASSRDRNTDTQYFGPGTRLTVL.